Given below is one T cell receptor (beta chain) in context. Sequenced by immunoSEQ multiplex PCR; TCRdb stores in-frame clones only, minus some. The table records approximately 280,000 clones, around 88% of them present only once. This sample was taken from a study of blood T cell repertoires in COVID-19. Germline CDR1 is MNHEY and CDR2 is SMNVEV (reference sequence). With 6 bases clipped from V and 2 bases from J, the junction kept 4 bases outside the gene matches. This CDR3 region has 15 residues. Input material: peripheral blood. The chain has TRBV27 and TRBJ2-6, with TRBD2 matching over 7 bases. This sequence was found in a woman aged 30 to 39 who had recovered from COVID-19. CDR3 DNA: TGTGCCAGCAGGGCGGGAGATCCTGGGGCCAACGTCCTGACTTTC. It codes for CASRAGDPGANVLTF.